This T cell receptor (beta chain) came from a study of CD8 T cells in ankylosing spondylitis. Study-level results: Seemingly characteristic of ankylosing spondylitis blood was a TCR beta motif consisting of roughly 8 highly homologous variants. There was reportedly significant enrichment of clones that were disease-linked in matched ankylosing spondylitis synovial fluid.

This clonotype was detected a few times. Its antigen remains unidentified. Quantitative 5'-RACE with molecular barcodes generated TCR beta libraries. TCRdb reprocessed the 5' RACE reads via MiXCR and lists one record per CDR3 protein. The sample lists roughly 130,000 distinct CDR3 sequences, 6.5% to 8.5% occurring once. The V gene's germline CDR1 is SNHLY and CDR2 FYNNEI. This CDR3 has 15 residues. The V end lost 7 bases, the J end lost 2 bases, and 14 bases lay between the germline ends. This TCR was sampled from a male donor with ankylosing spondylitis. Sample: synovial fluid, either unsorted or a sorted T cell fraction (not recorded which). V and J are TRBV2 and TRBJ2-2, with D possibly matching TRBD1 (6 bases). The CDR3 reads CASKVIGGNTGELFF. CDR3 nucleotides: TGTGCCAGCAAGGTGATAGGGGGTAACACCGGGGAGCTGTTTTTT.